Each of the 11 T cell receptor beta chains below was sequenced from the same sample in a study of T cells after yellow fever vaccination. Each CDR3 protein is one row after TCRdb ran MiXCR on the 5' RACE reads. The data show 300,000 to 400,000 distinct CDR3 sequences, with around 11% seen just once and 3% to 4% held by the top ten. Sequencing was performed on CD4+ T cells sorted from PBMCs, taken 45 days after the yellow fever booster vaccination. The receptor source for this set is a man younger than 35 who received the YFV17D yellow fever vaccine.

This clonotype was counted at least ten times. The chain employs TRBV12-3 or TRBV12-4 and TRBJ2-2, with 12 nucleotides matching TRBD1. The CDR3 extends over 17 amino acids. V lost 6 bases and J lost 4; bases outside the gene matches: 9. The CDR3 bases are TGTGCCAGCAGACCCGGGACAGGGGGCGGAAGCACCGGGGAGCTGTTTTTT. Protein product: CASRPGTGGGSTGELFF.

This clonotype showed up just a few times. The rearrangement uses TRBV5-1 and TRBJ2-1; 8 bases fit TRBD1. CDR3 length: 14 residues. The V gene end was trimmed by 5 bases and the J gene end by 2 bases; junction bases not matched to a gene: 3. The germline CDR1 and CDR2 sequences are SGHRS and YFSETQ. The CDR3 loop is CASSDRGTYNEQFF. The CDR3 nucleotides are TGCGCCAGCAGTGACAGGGGAACCTACAATGAGCAGTTCTTC. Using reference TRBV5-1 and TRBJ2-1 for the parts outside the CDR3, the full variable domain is KAGVTQTPRYLIKTRGQQVTLSCSPISGHRSVSWYQQTPGQGLQFLFEYFSETQRNKGNFPGRFSGRQFSNSRSEMNVSTLELGDSALYLCASSDRGTYNEQFFGPGTRLTVL.

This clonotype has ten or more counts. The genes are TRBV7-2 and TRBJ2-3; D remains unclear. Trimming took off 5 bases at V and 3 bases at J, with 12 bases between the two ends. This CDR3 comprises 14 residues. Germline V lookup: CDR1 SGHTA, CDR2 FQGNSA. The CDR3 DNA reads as TGTGCCAGCAGCCCCACGACGTCGACAGATACGCAGTATTTT. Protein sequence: CASSPTTSTDTQYF. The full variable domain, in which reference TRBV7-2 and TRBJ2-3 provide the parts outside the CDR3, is GAGVSQSPSNKVTEKGKDVELRCDPISGHTALYWYRQSLGQGLEFLIYFQGNSAPDKSGLPSDRFSAERTGGSVSTLTIQRTQQEDSAVYLCASSPTTSTDTQYFGPGTRLTVL.

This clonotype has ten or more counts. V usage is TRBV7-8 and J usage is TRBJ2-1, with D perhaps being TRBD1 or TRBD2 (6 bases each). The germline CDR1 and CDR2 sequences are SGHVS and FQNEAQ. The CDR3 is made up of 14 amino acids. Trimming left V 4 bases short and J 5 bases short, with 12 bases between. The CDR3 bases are TGTGCCAGCAGCTCAAGTCGGGGGCACAATGAGCAGTTCTTC. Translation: CASSSSRGHNEQFF.

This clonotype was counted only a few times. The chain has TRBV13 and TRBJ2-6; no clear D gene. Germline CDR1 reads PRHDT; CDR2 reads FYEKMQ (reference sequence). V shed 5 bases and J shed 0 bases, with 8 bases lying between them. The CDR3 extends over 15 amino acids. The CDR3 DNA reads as TGTGCCAGCAGCCAACAAAACTCTGGGGCCAACGTCCTGACTTTC. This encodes CASSQQNSGANVLTF.

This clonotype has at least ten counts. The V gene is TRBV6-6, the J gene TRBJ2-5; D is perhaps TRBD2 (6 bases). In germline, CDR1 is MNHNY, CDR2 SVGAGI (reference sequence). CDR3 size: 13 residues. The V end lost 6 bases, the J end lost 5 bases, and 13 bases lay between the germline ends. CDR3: CASRREQGETQYF. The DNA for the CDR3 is TGTGCCAGCAGACGGGAGCAGGGCGAGACCCAGTACTTC.

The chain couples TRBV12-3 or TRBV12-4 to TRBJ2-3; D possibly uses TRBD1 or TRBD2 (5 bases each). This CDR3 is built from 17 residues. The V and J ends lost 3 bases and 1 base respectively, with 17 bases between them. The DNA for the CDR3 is TGTGCCAGCAGTTTCCCTCCGGGGCAAGGGGGCACAGATACGCAGTATTTT. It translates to CASSFPPGQGGTDTQYF.

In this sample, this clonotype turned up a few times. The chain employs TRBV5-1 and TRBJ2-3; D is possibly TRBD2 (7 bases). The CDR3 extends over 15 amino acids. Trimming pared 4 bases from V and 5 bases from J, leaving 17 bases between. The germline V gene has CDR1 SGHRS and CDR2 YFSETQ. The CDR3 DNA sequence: TGCGCCAGCAGCCCCCGGGGGGCCTCAGGAGATACGCAGTATTTT. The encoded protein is CASSPRGASGDTQYF.

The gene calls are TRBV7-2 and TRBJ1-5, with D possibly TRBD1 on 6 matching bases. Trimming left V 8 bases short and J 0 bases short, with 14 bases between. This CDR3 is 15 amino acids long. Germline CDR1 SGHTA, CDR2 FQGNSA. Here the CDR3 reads CASLRGAYSNQPQHF. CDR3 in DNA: TGTGCCAGCCTACGGGGGGCGTATAGCAATCAGCCCCAGCATTTT. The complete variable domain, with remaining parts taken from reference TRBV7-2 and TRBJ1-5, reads GAGVSQSPSNKVTEKGKDVELRCDPISGHTALYWYRQSLGQGLEFLIYFQGNSAPDKSGLPSDRFSAERTGGSVSTLTIQRTQQEDSAVYLCASLRGAYSNQPQHFGDGTRLSIL.

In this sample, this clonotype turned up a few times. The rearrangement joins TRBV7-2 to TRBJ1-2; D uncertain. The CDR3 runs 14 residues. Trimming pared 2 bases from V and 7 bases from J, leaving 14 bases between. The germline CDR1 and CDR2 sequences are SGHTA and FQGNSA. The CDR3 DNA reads TGTGCCAGCAGCTTAAGGCCGACGGGGTCTGGCTACACCTTC. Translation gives CASSLRPTGSGYTF.

As DNA, the CDR3 is TGTGCCAGCTGCCCCGGGACAGGGTGGGAGCAGTTCTTC. It encodes CASCPGTGWEQFF. V gene TRBV12-3 or TRBV12-4 combines with J gene TRBJ2-1; the match to TRBD1 covers 9 bases. The CDR3 has 13 amino acids. After removal of 8 bases from V and 10 bases from J, the junction contained 9 bases not matched to a gene.